The 14 T cell receptor beta chains given below trace back to one sample, sequenced in a study of shared clonotypes between healthy human individuals. Assay: immunoSEQ multiplex PCR; the TCRdb copy retains only in-frame clones and omits some. There are hundreds of thousands of clones in the sample; roughly 77% occur only once, and roughly 13% lies in the top ten. Sample: PBMCs. The origin of the receptors is a woman aged 40 to 55 in good health. Some clones in this sample may be carry-over from other donors' samples.

J is TRBJ2-3 and V is TRBV30; TRBD2 aligns across 9 bases. CDR1 is GTSNPN, CDR2 SVGIG, per germline (reference sequence). Losses at the gene ends were 5 bases for V and 0 bases for J; bases not matched to a gene: 6. The CDR3 is made up of 15 amino acids. The CDR3 bases are TGTGCCTGGGAACGACTAGCGGAAAGCACAGATACGCAGTATTTT. Translating it yields CAWERLAESTDTQYF.

The CDR3 DNA reads as TGTGCCAGCAGTGAACGGGGTGGTCATTATGTGAGCGAGCAGTACTTC. Its translation: CASSERGGHYVSEQYF. This chain joins TRBV2 and TRBJ2-7; D possibly corresponds to TRBD2 (5 bases). V was trimmed by 2 bases and J by 6 bases, leaving 20 bases between them. Germline assignment: CDR1 SNHLY and CDR2 FYNNEI. The CDR3 is 16 amino acids. Full variable domain (outside the CDR3, taken from reference TRBV2 and TRBJ2-7): EPEVTQTPSHQVTQMGQEVILRCVPISNHLYFYWYRQILGQKVEFLVSFYNNEISEKSEIFDDQFSVERPDGSNFTLKIRSTKLEDSAMYFCASSERGGHYVSEQYFGPGTRLTVT.

This clone was observed a few times. The rearrangement uses TRBV9 and TRBJ1-1; a possible D gene is TRBD1 (6 bases). The CDR3 is 15 residues long. Germline V gene sequence: CDR1 SGDLS, CDR2 YYNGEE. V lost 1 base, J lost 1 base, and 11 bases lay in between. This CDR3 is CASSVSGEENTEAFF. CDR3 in DNA: TGTGCCAGCAGCGTATCAGGGGAGGAGAACACTGAAGCTTTCTTT. The full variable domain, rest sourced from reference TRBV9 and TRBJ1-1, is DSGVTQTPKHLITATGQRVTLRCSPRSGDLSVYWYQQSLDQGLQFLIQYYNGEERAKGNILERFSAQQFPDLHSELNLSSLELGDSALYFCASSVSGEENTEAFFGQGTRLTVV.

The chain recombines TRBV2 with TRBJ1-3, with D unclear. Germline V gives CDR1 SNHLY, CDR2 FYNNEI. The CDR3 loop spans 16 amino acids. The V and J ends lost 2 bases and 0 bases respectively, with 11 bases between them. The CDR3 DNA reads as TGTGCCAGCAGTGAAAGAGGTCGGAACTCTGGAAACACCATATATTTT. It translates to CASSERGRNSGNTIYF.

This clone occurred a few times. CDR3 nucleotides: TGTGCCAGCAGCCACGCGACAGGGCGGCGTCAGCCCCAGCATTTT. Translating it yields CASSHATGRRQPQHF. V gene TRBV5-8 combines with J gene TRBJ1-5; 7 nucleotides align to TRBD1. Germline V gene lookup returns CDR1 SGHTS and CDR2 YDEGEE. The CDR3 has 15 amino acids. With 4 bases clipped from V and 6 bases from J, the junction kept 10 bases outside the gene matches.

CDR3 region: CASSLAGATYEQYF. Here the CDR3 DNA reads TGTGCCAGCAGCTTAGCGGGAGCGACTTACGAGCAGTACTTC. This chain links TRBV5-4 with TRBJ2-7; TRBD2 matches at 8 bases. The CDR3 contains 14 residues. CDR1 is SGHNT and CDR2 is YYREEE in the germline V gene (reference sequence). V lost 2 bases and J lost 4; bases outside the gene matches: 5.

This sequence joins TRBV30 and TRBJ2-5, with 7 bases fitting TRBD1. V shed 3 bases and J 4 bases; nucleotides not matched to a gene: 8. Germline V gene data show CDR1 as GTSNPN and CDR2 as SVGIG (reference sequence). This CDR3 contains 14 residues. In DNA, the CDR3 is TGTGCCTGGAGCCCCGGGACAGTCCCAGAGACCCAGTACTTC. As protein: CAWSPGTVPETQYF.

The gene calls are TRBV5-1 and TRBJ2-7; 9 nucleotides agree with TRBD1. J was trimmed by 4 bases and V by 4 bases; bases with no gene match: 12. Germline V gene sequence: CDR1 SGHRS, CDR2 YFSETQ. The CDR3 sequence is 16 residues long. CDR3 sequence: CASSPGGGTGRYEQYF. The CDR3 coding sequence is TGCGCCAGCAGCCCCGGTGGTGGGACAGGGCGATACGAGCAGTACTTC.

The CDR3 region has the DNA TGTGCCAGCAGCGTAGATTCGGGCTACGAGCAGTACTTC. This gives the protein CASSVDSGYEQYF. The genes are TRBV9 and TRBJ2-5; D gene unclear. The tail of the sequence fits TRBJ2-7 better, so the J call may be wrong. The CDR3 covers 13 residues. CDR1 SGDLS and CDR2 YYNGEE come from the germline V gene.

The chain joins TRBV5-6 to TRBJ1-1, with a possible D match to TRBD1 (5 bases). Germline values: CDR1 SGHDT, CDR2 YYEEEE. V was clipped by 1 base and J by 0 bases, with 13 bases between them. The CDR3 spans 16 residues. The CDR3 sequence is CASSLFQGQMNTEAFF. The CDR3 DNA follows: TGTGCCAGCAGCTTGTTCCAGGGCCAAATGAACACTGAAGCTTTCTTT.

This clone was counted a few times. This chain links TRBV2 with TRBJ2-2, with a weak D call TRBD1 (5 bases). Germline values: CDR1 SNHLY, CDR2 FYNNEI. V was clipped by 4 bases and J by 6 bases, with 15 bases between them. The CDR3 extends over 15 amino acids. The CDR3, as DNA: TGTGCCAGCAGTGGAAAGGGGAATGGGGCCGGGGAGCTGTTTTTT. It is translated as CASSGKGNGAGELFF.

This chain joins TRBV15 and TRBJ2-5; weak D call: TRBD1 (6 bases). CDR1 and CDR2 from the germline V gene are LNHNV and YYDKDF (reference sequence). V was pared by 7 bases and J by 5 bases, with 20 bases between. The CDR3 extends over 15 amino acids. As DNA, the CDR3 is TGTGCCACCAAGCAAGGGGACATCATCTCGGAGACCCAGTACTTC. It encodes CATKQGDIISETQYF.

The rearrangement uses TRBV18 and TRBJ2-7, with a possible D match to TRBD1 (6 bases). V was shortened by 3 bases and J by 7 bases, with 16 bases between the two germline ends. This CDR3 comprises 14 residues. Germline V gene lookup returns CDR1 KGHSH and CDR2 LQKENI. The CDR3 protein is CASSPRDTGEEQYF. DNA for the CDR3: TGTGCCAGCTCACCCCGGGACACTGGGGAGGAGCAGTACTTC.

The rearrangement joins TRBV9 to TRBJ2-3, with D possibly being TRBD2 (6 bases). The CDR3 contains 15 residues. V was trimmed by 3 bases and J by 7 bases, leaving 18 bases between them. CDR1 and CDR2 (germline): SGDLS, YYNGEE. The CDR3: CASSGSGLNRYTQYF. CDR3 DNA sequence: TGTGCCAGCAGCGGATCGGGACTGAACCGGTATACGCAGTATTTT.